This T cell receptor beta chain was sequenced in a study of blood T cells in healthy people across ages. The authors ran a second PCR of roughly 7 to 11 cycles using a sample-barcoded 5' primer and a J-beta primer mix. TCRdb re-called the 5' RACE reads with MiXCR, one entry per CDR3 protein. The sample yields over 700,000 distinct CDR3 sequences, just under 25% seen once. This clonotype appeared a few times. V shed 0 bases, J shed 5 bases, and the junction held 13 bases outside the gene matches. The CDR3 is 17 residues long. Per the germline V gene, CDR1 is SGHRS and CDR2 is YFSETQ. Separately, the same data were catalogued under a study of T cells of mothers and their children.

The chain has TRBV5-1 and TRBJ1-2; TRBD1 matches 7 bases. The TCR comes from a boy younger than 18 in good health. Sequenced material: blood. The CDR3 region is CASSLATGQVNVYGYTF. CDR3 nucleotides: TGCGCCAGCAGCTTGGCCACCGGACAGGTCAACGTGTATGGCTACACCTTC.